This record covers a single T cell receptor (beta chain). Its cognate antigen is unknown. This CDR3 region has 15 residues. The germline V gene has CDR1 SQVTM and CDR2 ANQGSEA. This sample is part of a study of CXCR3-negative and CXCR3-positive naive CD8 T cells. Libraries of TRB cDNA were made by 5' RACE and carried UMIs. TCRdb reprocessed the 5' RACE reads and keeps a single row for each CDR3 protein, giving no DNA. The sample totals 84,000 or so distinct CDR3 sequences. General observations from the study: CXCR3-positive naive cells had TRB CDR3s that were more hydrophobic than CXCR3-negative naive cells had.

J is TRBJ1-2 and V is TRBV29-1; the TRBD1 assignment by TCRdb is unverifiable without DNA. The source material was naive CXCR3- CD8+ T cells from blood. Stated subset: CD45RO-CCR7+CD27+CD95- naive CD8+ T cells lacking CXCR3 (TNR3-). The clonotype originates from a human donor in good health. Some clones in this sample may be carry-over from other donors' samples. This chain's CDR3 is CSVADLRTGNYGYTF.